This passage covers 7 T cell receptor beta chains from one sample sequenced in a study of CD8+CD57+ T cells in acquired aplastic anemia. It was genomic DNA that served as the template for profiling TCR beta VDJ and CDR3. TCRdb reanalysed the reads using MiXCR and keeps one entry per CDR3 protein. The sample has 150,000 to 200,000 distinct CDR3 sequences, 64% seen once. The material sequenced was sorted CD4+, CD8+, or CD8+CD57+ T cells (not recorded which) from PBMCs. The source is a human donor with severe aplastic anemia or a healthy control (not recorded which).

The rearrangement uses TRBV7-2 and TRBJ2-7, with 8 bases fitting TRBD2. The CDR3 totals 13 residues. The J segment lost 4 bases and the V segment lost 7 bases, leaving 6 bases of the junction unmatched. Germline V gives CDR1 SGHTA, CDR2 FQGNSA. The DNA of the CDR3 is TGTGCCAGCAAGACTAGCGCGGCTTACGAGCAGTACTTC. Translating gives CASKTSAAYEQYF.

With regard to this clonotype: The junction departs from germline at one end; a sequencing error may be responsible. CDR3 residues: CATSDLRPGNF. Written as DNA, the CDR3 is TGTGCCACCAGTGATTTGAGACCTGGAAACTTC. The gene calls are TRBV24-1 and TRBJ2-5; D gene ambiguous. Germline V lookup: CDR1 KGHDR, CDR2 SFDVKD. The CDR3 has 11 residues.

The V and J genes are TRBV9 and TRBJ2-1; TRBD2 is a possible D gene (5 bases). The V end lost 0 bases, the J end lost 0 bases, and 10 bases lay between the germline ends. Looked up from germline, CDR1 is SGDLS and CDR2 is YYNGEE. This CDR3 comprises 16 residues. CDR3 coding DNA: TGTGCCAGCAGCGTAGAGCGCGGGCACTCCTACAATGAGCAGTTCTTC. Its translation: CASSVERGHSYNEQFF.

In DNA, the CDR3 is TGTGCCAGTCGAGACTGGGACGGTGGCTACACCTTC. This codes for CASRDWDGGYTF. This chain uses TRBV19 with TRBJ1-2; possibly TRBD1 for D (5 bases). Between the trimmed V and J ends, which lost 8 bases and 7 bases, there was a span of 14 bases. Germline loops: CDR1 LNHDA, CDR2 SQIVND (reference sequence). The CDR3 contains 12 residues.

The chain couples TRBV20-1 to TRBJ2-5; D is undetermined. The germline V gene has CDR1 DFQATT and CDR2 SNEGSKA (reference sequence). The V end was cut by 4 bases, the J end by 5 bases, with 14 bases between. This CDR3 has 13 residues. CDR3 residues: CSATRHPRETQYF. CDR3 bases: TGCAGTGCTACCAGACACCCCCGGGAGACCCAGTACTTC.

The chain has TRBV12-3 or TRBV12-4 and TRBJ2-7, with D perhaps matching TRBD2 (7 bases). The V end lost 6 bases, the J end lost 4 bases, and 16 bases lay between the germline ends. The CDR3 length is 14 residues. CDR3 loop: CASSNPGGLYEQYF. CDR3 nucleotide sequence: TGTGCCAGCAGCAATCCCGGGGGGCTTTACGAGCAGTACTTC.

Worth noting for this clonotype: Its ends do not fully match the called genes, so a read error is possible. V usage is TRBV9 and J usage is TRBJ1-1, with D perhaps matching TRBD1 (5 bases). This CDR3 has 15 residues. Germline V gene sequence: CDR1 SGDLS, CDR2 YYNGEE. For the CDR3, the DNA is TGTGCCAGCAGCGTCCAAGGGACTGGGAACACTGAAGCTCTCTTT. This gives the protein CASSVQGTGNTEALF. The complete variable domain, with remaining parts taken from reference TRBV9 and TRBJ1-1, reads DSGVTQTPKHLITATGQRVTLRCSPRSGDLSVYWYQQSLDQGLQFLIQYYNGEERAKGNILERFSAQQFPDLHSELNLSSLELGDSALYFCASSVQGTGNTEALFGQGTRLTVV.